Following are 9 T cell receptor beta chains from one sample sequenced in a study of T cell responses to AZD1222 COVID-19 vaccine. Libraries were prepared by immunoSEQ multiplex PCR; TCRdb keeps only in-frame clonotypes and omits some of them. The sample comprises fewer than 120,000 clones, 85% to 95% of which are singletons, and over 6% rests with the top ten. The sample was peripheral blood, taken on day 0 of AZD1222 vaccination. Receptors originate from an adult in good health.

V and J are TRBV28 and TRBJ1-1; D gene unclear. CDR1 and CDR2 (germline): MDHEN, SYDVKM. This CDR3 contains 12 residues. Deletions cut 5 bases from V and 11 bases from J, with 15 bases between. The CDR3 loop reads CASSAWSKGAFF. CDR3 sequence (DNA): TGTGCCAGCAGTGCTTGGTCAAAGGGCGCTTTCTTT. Full variable domain (missing parts from reference TRBV28 and TRBJ1-1): DVKVTQSSRYLVKRTGEKVFLECVQDMDHENMFWYRQDPGLGLRLIYFSYDVKMKEKGDIPEGYSVSREKKERFSLILESASTNQTSMYLCASSAWSKGAFFGQGTRLTVV.

The chain links TRBV7-8 to TRBJ1-2, with D perhaps TRBD1 (6 bases). The CDR3 totals 14 residues. In germline, CDR1 is SGHVS, CDR2 FQNEAQ. Trimming removed 2 bases from V and 7 bases from J, with 14 bases in between. This CDR3 reads CASSLITGTGGYTF. In nucleotides, the CDR3 is TGTGCCAGCAGCTTAATAACAGGGACGGGTGGCTACACCTTC.

The genes are TRBV3-1 (or the pseudogene TRBV3-2) and TRBJ2-3; 12 nucleotides align to TRBD2. The germline V gene has CDR1 LGHDT and CDR2 YNNKEL (reference sequence). With 0 bases clipped from V and 0 bases from J, the junction kept 4 bases outside the gene matches. The CDR3 consists of 18 residues. The CDR3 region is CASSQDRLAGASTDTQYF. CDR3 nucleotide sequence: TGTGCCAGCAGCCAAGATCGACTAGCGGGGGCCAGCACAGATACGCAGTATTTT.

The J gene is TRBJ2-3, the V gene TRBV9, with D perhaps matching TRBD2 (5 bases). The CDR3 totals 15 residues. Germline V gives CDR1 SGDLS, CDR2 YYNGEE. Trimming cost V 0 bases and J 4 bases, with 12 bases left between them. For the CDR3, the DNA is TGTGCCAGCAGCGTAGGAGGGTTTGGCGCAGATACGCAGTATTTT. This translates into CASSVGGFGADTQYF.

CDR3 bases: TGTGCCAGCAGTGTTAGAGGGGAGCTGTTTTTT. Protein sequence: CASSVRGELFF. The V gene is TRBV2, the J gene TRBJ2-2, with D unclear. The germline V gene encodes CDR1 SNHLY and CDR2 FYNNEI. This CDR3 is built from 11 residues. V lost 4 bases and J 8 bases, leaving 5 bases between the germline ends.

For the CDR3, the DNA is TGTGCCAGCAGATCAGGGGGCGTTGGTGAAAAACTGTTTTTT. This sequence encodes CASRSGGVGEKLFF. V is TRBV6-5 and J is TRBJ1-4; 8 nucleotides agree with TRBD1. With V trimmed by 6 bases and J by 7 bases, 7 bases remained unmatched. CDR1 is MNHEY, CDR2 SVGAGI, per germline. The CDR3 loop spans 14 amino acids.

The chain employs TRBV6-1 and TRBJ2-3; possibly TRBD1 for D (7 bases). Germline loops: CDR1 MNHNS, CDR2 SASEGT. CDR3 length: 18 amino acids. V lost 2 bases, J lost 0 bases, and 18 bases lay in between. The CDR3 is CASSETTPTGRSTDTQYF. The CDR3 nucleotides are TGTGCCAGCAGTGAAACCACCCCGACAGGGAGGAGCACAGATACGCAGTATTTT.

The V gene is TRBV5-1, the J gene TRBJ2-1, with unresolved D. This CDR3 spans 15 amino acids. The germline CDR1 and CDR2 sequences are SGHRS and YFSETQ. Trimming cost V 7 bases and J 0 bases, with 14 bases left between them. For the CDR3, the DNA is TGCGCCAGCGCCCCGGATAGGTCCTCCTACAATGAGCAGTTCTTC. Its protein is CASAPDRSSYNEQFF.

The chain carries TRBV5-6 and TRBJ1-5; the D is unclear. The V and J ends lost 0 bases and 9 bases respectively, with 10 bases between them. The V gene's germline CDR1 is SGHDT and CDR2 YYEEEE. This CDR3 has 13 amino acids. The chain's CDR3 is CASSLGLLGPQHF. CDR3 coding DNA: TGTGCCAGCAGCTTGGGACTCCTAGGGCCCCAGCATTTT.